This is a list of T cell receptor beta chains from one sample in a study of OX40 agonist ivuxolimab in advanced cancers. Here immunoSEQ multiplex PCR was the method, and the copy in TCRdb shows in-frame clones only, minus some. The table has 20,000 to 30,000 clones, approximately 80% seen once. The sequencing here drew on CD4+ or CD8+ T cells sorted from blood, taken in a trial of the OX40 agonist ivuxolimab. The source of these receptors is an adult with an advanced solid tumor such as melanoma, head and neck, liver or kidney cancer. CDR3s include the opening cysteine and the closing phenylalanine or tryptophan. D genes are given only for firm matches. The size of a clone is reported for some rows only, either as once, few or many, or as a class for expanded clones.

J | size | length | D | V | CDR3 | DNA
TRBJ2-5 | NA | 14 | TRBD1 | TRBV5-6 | CASRRTGGSETQYF | TGTGCCAGCAGAAGGACAGGGGGCTCGGAGACCCAGTACTTC
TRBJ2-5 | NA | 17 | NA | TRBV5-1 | CASSFGSSLPYQETQYF | TGCGCCAGCAGCTTTGGATCCAGCCTCCCGTACCAAGAGACCCAGTACTTC
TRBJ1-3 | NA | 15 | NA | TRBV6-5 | CASSYDGGSGNTIYF | TGTGCCAGCAGTTACGACGGGGGGTCTGGAAACACCATATATTTT
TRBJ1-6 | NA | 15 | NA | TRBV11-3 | CASSLGPRINSPLHF | TGTGCCAGCAGCTTAGGGCCGAGAATCAATTCACCCCTCCACTTT
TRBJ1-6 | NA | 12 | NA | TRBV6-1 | CASSQGGSPLHF | TGTGCCAGCAGCCAAGGGGGATCACCCCTCCACTTT
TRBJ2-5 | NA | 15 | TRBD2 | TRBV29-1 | CSVEALAAPRETQYF | TGCAGCGTTGAAGCACTAGCGGCGCCACGGGAGACCCAGTACTTC
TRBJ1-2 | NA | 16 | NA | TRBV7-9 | CASSLKGSVSHYGYTF | TGTGCCAGCAGCCTGAAAGGGAGCGTAAGCCACTATGGCTACACCTTC
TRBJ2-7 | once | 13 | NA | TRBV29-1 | CSGSVDGSYEQYF | TGCAGCGGGTCCGTGGACGGGTCCTACGAGCAGTACTTC
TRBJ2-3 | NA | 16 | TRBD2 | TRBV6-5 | CASSSRGGTSTDTQYF | TGTGCCAGCAGTTCGCGGGGGGGAACTAGCACAGATACGCAGTATTTT
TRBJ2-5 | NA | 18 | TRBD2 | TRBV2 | CASSEQHRAGRGRETQYF | TGTGCCAGCAGTGAGCAGCATCGAGCGGGGAGGGGTCGGGAGACCCAGTACTTC
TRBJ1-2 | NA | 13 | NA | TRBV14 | CASSQDSFYGYTF | TGTGCCAGCAGCCAGGATTCCTTCTATGGCTACACCTTC
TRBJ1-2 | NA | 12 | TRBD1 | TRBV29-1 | CSAGTGTRGYTF | TGCAGCGCAGGGACAGGCACTCGTGGCTACACCTTC
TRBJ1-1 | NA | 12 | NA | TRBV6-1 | CASRWDKTEAFF | TGTGCCAGCAGGTGGGACAAGACTGAAGCTTTCTTT
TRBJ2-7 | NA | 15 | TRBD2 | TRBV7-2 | CASSSSGLAAYEQYF | TGTGCCAGCAGCTCGTCTGGACTAGCGGCCTACGAGCAGTACTTC
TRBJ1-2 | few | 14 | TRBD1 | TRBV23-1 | CASRKDRGNYGYTF | TGCGCCAGCAGGAAGGACAGGGGGAACTATGGCTACACCTTC
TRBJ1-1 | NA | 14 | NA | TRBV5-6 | CASSLRVGGGEAFF | TGTGCCAGCAGCTTGAGGGTTGGGGGCGGTGAAGCTTTCTTT
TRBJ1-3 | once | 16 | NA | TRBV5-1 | CASSLDGSPAGNTIYF | TGCGCCAGCAGCTTGGATGGCAGCCCTGCTGGAAACACCATATATTTT
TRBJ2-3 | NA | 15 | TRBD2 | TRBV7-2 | CASSTTSVGTDTQYF | TGTGCCAGCAGCACGACTAGCGTTGGGACAGATACGCAGTATTTT
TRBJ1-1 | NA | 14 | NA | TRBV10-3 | CAIRETSQNTEAFF | TGTGCCATCAGAGAGACATCCCAGAATACTGAAGCTTTCTTT
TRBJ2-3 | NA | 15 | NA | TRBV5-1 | CASSLGGVSTDTQYF | TGCGCCAGCAGCTTAGGAGGGGTAAGCACAGATACGCAGTATTTT
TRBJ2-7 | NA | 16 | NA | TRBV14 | CASSQHTGLTSYEQYF | TGTGCCAGCAGCCAGCACACAGGTCTGACCTCCTACGAGCAGTACTTC
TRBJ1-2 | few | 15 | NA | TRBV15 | CATSSSGVVSGGYTF | TGTGCCACCAGCTCGAGTGGCGTAGTATCGGGGGGCTACACCTTC
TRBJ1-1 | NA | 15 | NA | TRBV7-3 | CASSLSTGHNTEAFF | TGTGCCAGCAGCTTATCTACAGGGCACAACACTGAAGCTTTCTTT
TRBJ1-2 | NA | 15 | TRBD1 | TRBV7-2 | CASSLRPRTGGGYTF | TGTGCCAGCAGCTTACGCCCGAGGACAGGGGGAGGCTACACCTTC
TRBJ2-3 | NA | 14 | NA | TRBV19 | CASSIAAVTDTQYF | TGTGCCAGTAGTATTGCGGCAGTCACAGATACGCAGTATTTT
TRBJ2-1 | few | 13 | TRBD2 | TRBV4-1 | CASHPTGGNEQFF | TGCGCCAGCCACCCGACGGGGGGGAATGAGCAGTTCTTC
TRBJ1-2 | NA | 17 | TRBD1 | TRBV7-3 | CASSPPGTGVGGEGYTF | TGTGCCAGCAGCCCCCCAGGGACAGGGGTTGGGGGTGAAGGCTACACCTTC
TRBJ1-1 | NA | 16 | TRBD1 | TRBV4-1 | CASSQGNRGIPTEAFF | TGCGCCAGCAGCCAAGGCAACAGGGGGATTCCCACTGAAGCTTTCTTT
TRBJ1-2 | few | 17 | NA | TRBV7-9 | CASSLDSGAQGRSGYTF | TGTGCCAGCAGCTTAGATTCTGGTGCCCAGGGGCGTAGTGGCTACACCTTC
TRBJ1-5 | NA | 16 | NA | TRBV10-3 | CAISESGSGGNQPQHF | TGTGCCATCAGTGAGTCCGGATCGGGGGGCAATCAGCCCCAGCATTTT
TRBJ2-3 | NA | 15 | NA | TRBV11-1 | CASSSDSISTDTQYF | TGTGCCAGCAGCTCCGACTCAATTAGCACAGATACGCAGTATTTT
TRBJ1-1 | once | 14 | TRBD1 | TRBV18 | CASSPQGAWTEAFF | TGTGCCAGCTCACCTCAGGGGGCTTGGACTGAAGCTTTCTTT
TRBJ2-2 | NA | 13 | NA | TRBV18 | CASSPQDTGELFF | TGTGCCAGCTCACCACAGGATACCGGGGAGCTGTTTTTT
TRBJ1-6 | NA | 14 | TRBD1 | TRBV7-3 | CASATGVPNSPLHF | TGTGCCAGCGCAACAGGGGTGCCCAATTCACCCCTCCACTTT
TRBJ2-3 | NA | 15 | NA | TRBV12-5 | CASGPISPSTDTQYF | TGTGCTAGTGGCCCGATTAGCCCCTCTACAGATACGCAGTATTTT
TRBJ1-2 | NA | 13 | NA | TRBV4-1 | CASSQVDRVGYTF | TGCGCCAGCAGCCAGGTCGACAGAGTTGGCTACACCTTC
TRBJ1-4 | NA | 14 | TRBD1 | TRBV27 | CASSQDRNNEKLFF | TGTGCCAGCAGTCAGGACAGGAATAATGAAAAACTGTTTTTT
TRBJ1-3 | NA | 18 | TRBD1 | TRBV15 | CATSRNYQGQGYGNTIYF | TGTGCCACCAGCAGAAACTACCAGGGACAGGGATACGGAAACACCATATATTTT
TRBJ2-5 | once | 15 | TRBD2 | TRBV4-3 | CASSQDLAGGQTQYF | TGCGCCAGCAGCCAAGATCTAGCGGGGGGACAGACCCAGTACTTC
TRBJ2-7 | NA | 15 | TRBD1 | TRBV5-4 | CASSLELQGASEQYF | TGTGCCAGCAGCTTGGAATTACAGGGGGCGAGCGAGCAGTACTTC
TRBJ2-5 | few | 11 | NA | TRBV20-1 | CSASHQETQYF | TGCAGTGCTAGCCACCAAGAGACCCAGTACTTC
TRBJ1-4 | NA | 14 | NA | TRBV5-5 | CASSPTVPDEKLFF | TGTGCCAGCAGCCCGACGGTACCCGATGAAAAACTGTTTTTT
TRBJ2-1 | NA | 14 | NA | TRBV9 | CASSVLVERNEQFF | TGTGCCAGCAGCGTACTGGTCGAGCGCAATGAGCAGTTCTTC
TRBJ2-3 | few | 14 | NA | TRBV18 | CASSPEGGTDTQYF | TGTGCCAGCTCACCGGAAGGGGGCACAGATACGCAGTATTTT
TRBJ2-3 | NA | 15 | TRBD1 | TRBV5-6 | CASSFPGQGKDTQYF | TGTGCCAGCAGTTTTCCGGGACAGGGAAAAGATACGCAGTATTTT
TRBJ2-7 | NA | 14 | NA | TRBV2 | CASSIGTTSYEQYF | TGTGCCAGCAGTATCGGGACGACCTCCTACGAGCAGTACTTC